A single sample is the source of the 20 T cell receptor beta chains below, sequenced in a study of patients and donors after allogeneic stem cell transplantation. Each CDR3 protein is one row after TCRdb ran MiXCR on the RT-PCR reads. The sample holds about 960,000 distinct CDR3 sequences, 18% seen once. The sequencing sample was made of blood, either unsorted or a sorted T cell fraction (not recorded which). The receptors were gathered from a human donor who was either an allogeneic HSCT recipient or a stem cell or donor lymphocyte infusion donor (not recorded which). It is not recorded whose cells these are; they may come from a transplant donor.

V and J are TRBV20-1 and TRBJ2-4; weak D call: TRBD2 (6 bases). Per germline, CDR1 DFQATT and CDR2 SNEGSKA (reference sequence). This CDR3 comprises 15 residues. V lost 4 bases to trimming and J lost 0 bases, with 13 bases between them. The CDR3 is CSAIRDSLAKNIQYF. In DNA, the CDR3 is TGCAGTGCTATCCGGGACTCTCTAGCCAAAAACATTCAGTACTTC.

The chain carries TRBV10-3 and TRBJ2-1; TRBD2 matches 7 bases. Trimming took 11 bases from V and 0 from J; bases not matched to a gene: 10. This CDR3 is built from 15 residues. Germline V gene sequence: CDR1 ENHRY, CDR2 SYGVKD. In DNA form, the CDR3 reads TGTGCCTCCAACCCCCGGGGGGTCTCCTACAATGAGCAGTTCTTC. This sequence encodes CASNPRGVSYNEQFF.

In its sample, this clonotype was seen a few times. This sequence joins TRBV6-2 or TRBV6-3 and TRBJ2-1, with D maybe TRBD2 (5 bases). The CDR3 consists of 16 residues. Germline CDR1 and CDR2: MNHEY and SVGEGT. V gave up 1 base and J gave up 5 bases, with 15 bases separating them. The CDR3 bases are TGTGCCAGCAGTTACTGGGGAGACTACCAAAACAATGAGCAGTTCTTC. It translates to CASSYWGDYQNNEQFF.

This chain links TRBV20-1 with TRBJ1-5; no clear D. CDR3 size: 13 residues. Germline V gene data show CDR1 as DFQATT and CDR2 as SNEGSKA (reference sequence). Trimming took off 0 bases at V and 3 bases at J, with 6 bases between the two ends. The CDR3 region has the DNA TGCAGTGCTAGAGAGGACCCCAATCAGCCCCAGCATTTT. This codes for CSAREDPNQPQHF.

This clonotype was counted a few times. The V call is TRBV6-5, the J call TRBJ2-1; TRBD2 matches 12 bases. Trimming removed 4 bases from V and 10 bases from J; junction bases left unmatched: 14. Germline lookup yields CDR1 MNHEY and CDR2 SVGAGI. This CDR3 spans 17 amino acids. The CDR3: CASSLGTSGYGRREQFF. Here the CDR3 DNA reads TGTGCCAGCAGTTTAGGGACTAGCGGGTACGGTCGAAGAGAGCAGTTCTTC.

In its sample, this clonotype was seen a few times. In DNA, the CDR3 is TGTGCCAGCAGTATTTGGACAGGGCACCACGAGCAGTACTTC. Residues: CASSIWTGHHEQYF. The chain recombines TRBV12-3 or TRBV12-4 with TRBJ2-7; TRBD1 agrees at 8 bases. J was trimmed by 5 bases and V by 5 bases; bases with no gene match: 8. The CDR3 is 14 amino acids.

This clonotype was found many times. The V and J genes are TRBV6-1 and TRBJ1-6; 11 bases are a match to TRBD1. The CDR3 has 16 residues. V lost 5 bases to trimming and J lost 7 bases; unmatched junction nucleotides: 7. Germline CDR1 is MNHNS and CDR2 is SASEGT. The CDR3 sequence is CASSTGQGARNSPLHF. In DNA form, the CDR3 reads TGTGCCAGCAGTACCGGACAGGGGGCGAGAAATTCACCCCTCCACTTT.

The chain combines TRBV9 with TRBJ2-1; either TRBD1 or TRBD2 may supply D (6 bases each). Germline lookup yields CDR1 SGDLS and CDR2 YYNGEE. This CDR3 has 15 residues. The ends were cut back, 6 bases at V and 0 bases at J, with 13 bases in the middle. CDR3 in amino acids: CASTKSGASYNEQFF. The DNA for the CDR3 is TGTGCCAGCACTAAATCGGGGGCCTCCTACAATGAGCAGTTCTTC.

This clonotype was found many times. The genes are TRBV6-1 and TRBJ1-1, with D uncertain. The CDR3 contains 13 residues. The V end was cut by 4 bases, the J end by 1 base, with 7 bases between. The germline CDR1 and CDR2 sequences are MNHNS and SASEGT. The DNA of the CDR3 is TGTGCCAGCAGTGGACAAGCGAACACTGAAGCTTTCTTT. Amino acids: CASSGQANTEAFF.

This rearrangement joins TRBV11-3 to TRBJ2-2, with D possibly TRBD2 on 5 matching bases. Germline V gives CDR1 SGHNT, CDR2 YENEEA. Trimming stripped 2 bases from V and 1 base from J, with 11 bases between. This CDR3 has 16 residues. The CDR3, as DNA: TGTGCCAGCAGCTTACGGGGTAAAGAGAACACCGGGGAGCTGTTTTTT. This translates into CASSLRGKENTGELFF.

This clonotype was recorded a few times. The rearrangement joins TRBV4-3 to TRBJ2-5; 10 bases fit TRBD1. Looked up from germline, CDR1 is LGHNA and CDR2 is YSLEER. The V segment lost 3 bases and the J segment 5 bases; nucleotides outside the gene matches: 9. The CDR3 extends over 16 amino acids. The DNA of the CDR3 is TGCGCCAGCAGCCACTCCGGACAGGGGGTGCGGGAGACCCAGTACTTC. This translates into CASSHSGQGVRETQYF.

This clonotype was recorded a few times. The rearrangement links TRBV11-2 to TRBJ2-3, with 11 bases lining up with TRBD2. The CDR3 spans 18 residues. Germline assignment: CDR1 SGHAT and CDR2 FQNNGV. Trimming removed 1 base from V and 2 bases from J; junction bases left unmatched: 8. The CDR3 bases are TGTGCCAGCAGCTTAGTACTAGCGGGAGTCGGGAACACAGATACGCAGTATTTT. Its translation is CASSLVLAGVGNTDTQYF.

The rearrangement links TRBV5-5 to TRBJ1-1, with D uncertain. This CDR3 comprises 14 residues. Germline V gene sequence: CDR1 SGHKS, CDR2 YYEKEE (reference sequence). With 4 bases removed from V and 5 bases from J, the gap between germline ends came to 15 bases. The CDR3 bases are TGTGCCAGCAGCCTAACTTCAGTTGCGACTGAAGCTTTCTTT. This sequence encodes CASSLTSVATEAFF.

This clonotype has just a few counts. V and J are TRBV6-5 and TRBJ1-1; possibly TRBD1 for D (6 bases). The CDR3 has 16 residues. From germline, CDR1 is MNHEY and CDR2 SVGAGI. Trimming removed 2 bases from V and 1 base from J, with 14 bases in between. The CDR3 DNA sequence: TGTGCCAGCAGTTACCCCCAGGGGAAGGGGAACACTGAAGCTTTCTTT. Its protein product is CASSYPQGKGNTEAFF.

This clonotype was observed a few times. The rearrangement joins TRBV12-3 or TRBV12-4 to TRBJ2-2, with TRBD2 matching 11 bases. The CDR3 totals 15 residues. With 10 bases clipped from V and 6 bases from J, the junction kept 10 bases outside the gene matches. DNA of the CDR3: TGTGCCACCTCCTTAGCGGGGGGGCGCGCCGGGGAGCTGTTTTTT. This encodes CATSLAGGRAGELFF.

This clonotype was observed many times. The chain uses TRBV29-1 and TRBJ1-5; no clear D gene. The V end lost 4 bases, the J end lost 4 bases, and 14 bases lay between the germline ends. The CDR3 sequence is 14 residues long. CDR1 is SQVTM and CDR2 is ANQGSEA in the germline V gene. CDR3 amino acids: CSVAFSVTNQPQHF. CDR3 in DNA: TGCAGCGTTGCGTTTTCGGTGACGAATCAGCCCCAGCATTTT.

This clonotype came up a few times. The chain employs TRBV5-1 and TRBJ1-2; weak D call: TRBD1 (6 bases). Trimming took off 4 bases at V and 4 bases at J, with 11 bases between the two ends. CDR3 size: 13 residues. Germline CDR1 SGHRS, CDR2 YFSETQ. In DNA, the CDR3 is TGCGCCAGCAGCCCCTGGGACACCTATGGCTACACCTTC. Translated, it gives CASSPWDTYGYTF.

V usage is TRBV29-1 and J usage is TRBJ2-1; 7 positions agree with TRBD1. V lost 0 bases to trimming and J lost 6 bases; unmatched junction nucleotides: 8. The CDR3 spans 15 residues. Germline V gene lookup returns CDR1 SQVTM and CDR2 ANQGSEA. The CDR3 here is CSVEDKGAGGNEQFF. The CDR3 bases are TGCAGCGTTGAAGATAAGGGCGCAGGGGGCAATGAGCAGTTCTTC.

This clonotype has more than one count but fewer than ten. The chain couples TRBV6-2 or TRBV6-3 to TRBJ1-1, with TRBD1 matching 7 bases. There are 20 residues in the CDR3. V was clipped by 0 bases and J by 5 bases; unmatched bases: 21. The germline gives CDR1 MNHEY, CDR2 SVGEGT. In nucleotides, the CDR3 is TGTGCCAGCAGTTACTCGGCCACGGGCCTGACAGGGTTCGAGGGAACTGAAGCTTTCTTT. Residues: CASSYSATGLTGFEGTEAFF.

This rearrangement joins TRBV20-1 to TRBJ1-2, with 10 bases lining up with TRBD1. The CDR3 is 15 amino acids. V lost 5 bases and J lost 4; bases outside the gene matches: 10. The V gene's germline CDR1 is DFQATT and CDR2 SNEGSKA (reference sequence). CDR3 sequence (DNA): TGCAGTGCTTTTTCGGACAGGGGGGGAATCTATGGCTACACCTTC. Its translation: CSAFSDRGGIYGYTF.